The 10 T cell receptor beta chains below come from one sample, sequenced in a study of beta chain features in type 1 diabetes. Study findings and constraints: All four CD4+ subsets of Type 1 diabetes patients contained TCRB CDR3s that were moderately but significantly shorter.

Their antigens remain unidentified. Expressed TCRB transcripts were sequenced because the entire RNA isolate underwent reverse transcription. Sequencing was performed with immunoSEQ multiplex PCR; in TCRdb, only in-frame clones are kept and a portion is missing. Altogether 600,000 to 700,000 clones are present, around 12% being singletons, with the ten largest covering 0.095% to 0.15%. The sample consisted of naive CD4+ T cells from blood. The receptors here all came from a man aged 25-45 years with type 1 diabetes.

The chain couples TRBV4-3 to TRBJ2-7; 9 bases align to TRBD1. The DNA end favors TRBJ2-5, so the J call may be wrong. The CDR3 totals 15 residues. Germline loops: CDR1 LGHNA, CDR2 YSLEER. The CDR3 bases are TGCGCCAGCAGCCGGTACAGGGGGCGCGAAGAGACCCAGTACTTC. It yields the protein CASSRYRGREETQYF.

This chain links TRBV5-4 with TRBJ2-5, with D perhaps matching TRBD1 or TRBD2 (6 bases each). Germline V gene data show CDR1 as SGHNT and CDR2 as YYREEE (reference sequence). The CDR3 contains 16 residues. With 0 bases removed from V and 3 bases from J, the gap between germline ends came to 15 bases. The CDR3: CASSLGGARIEETQYF. In nucleotides, the CDR3 is TGTGCCAGCAGCTTGGGGGGGGCGAGAATCGAAGAGACCCAGTACTTC.

The rearrangement joins TRBV28 to TRBJ1-2; D ambiguous. This CDR3 is built from 11 residues. Germline loops: CDR1 MDHEN, CDR2 SYDVKM. Trimming stripped 10 bases from V and 4 bases from J, with 10 bases between. The CDR3: CATPGPYGYTF. The CDR3 coding sequence is TGTGCCACCCCAGGACCCTATGGCTACACCTTC.

This clone was recorded a few times. This chain joins TRBV4-3 and TRBJ2-4; D unresolved. The CDR3 loop spans 17 amino acids. In germline, CDR1 is LGHNA, CDR2 YSLEER. V was trimmed by 1 base and J by 0 bases, leaving 13 bases between them. CDR3 coding DNA: TGCGCCAGCAGCCAAGCTACAGTCCAACTAGCCAAAAACATTCAGTACTTC. Translation gives CASSQATVQLAKNIQYF.

This clone was seen repeatedly, ten times or more. The chain uses TRBV14 and TRBJ2-1; the D is unclear. V shed 2 bases and J shed 11 bases, with 16 bases lying between them. Germline V gene lookup returns CDR1 SGHDN and CDR2 FVKESK. There are 14 residues in the CDR3. CDR3 amino acids: CASSQYNSSPKQFF. In DNA form, the CDR3 reads TGTGCCAGCAGCCAATACAACTCCAGCCCCAAGCAGTTCTTC.

This clone has only a few counts. This chain links TRBV7-9 with TRBJ1-1; 7 bases are a match to TRBD1. From germline, CDR1 is SEHNR and CDR2 FQNEAQ (reference sequence). The CDR3 spans 14 residues. Losses at the gene ends were 11 bases for V and 4 bases for J; bases not matched to a gene: 13. CDR3 bases: TGTGCCTGCCAGGGAACAGGGGCCGGCACTGAAGCTTTCTTT. Protein: CACQGTGAGTEAFF.

The CDR3 loop reads CASSLPGRYTEAFF. CDR3 DNA: TGTGCCAGCAGCCTGCCGGGACGGTACACTGAAGCTTTCTTT. V usage is TRBV4-2 and J usage is TRBJ1-1, with D perhaps matching TRBD1 (5 bases). Germline-derived CDR1 and CDR2 are LGHNA and YNFKEQ. CDR3 length equals 14 residues. The V end lost 4 bases, the J end lost 3 bases, and 12 bases lay between the germline ends.

This clone turned up a few times. This rearrangement joins TRBV4-3 to TRBJ2-7; D is uncertain. The CDR3 contains 17 residues. V shed 0 bases and J shed 0 bases, with 15 bases lying between them. Germline CDR1 LGHNA, CDR2 YSLEER. The CDR3 nucleotides are TGCGCCAGCAGCCAAGATCCATCGTCTCAGGCCTCCTACGAGCAGTACTTC. It codes for CASSQDPSSQASYEQYF.

This clone was picked up a small number of times. Other DNA sequences in the sample encode the same CDR3. The chain combines TRBV9 with TRBJ2-1; 8 bases line up with TRBD2. Germline CDR1 SGDLS, CDR2 YYNGEE. The CDR3 runs to 15 residues. V shed 2 bases, J shed 0 bases, and the junction held 1 base outside the gene matches. In DNA form, the CDR3 reads TGTGCCAGCAGCGTTGGGACTAGCTCCTACAATGAGCAGTTCTTC. Its translation is CASSVGTSSYNEQFF.

This CDR3 reads CASSLNSGDRRALLWSQPQHF. CDR3 sequence (DNA): TGTGCCAGCAGCTTAAATTCGGGGGACAGGAGGGCCCTTCTATGGAGTCAGCCCCAGCATTTT. J is TRBJ1-5 and V is TRBV13; 8 nucleotides align to TRBD1. Trimming cost V 2 bases and J 6 bases; bases outside gene matches: 24. There are 21 residues in the CDR3. CDR1 PRHDT and CDR2 FYEKMQ come from the germline V gene (reference sequence).